This T cell receptor (beta chain) was recorded in a study of blood T cell repertoires in COVID-19 (dated by TCRdb to 2018 to 2021). General notes on the study: The collaborator samples originated in the United States, Italy and Spain and spanned the acute and convalescent phases of COVID-19. Subjects who had been exposed to COVID-19, were actively infected with it, or had recovered from it provided the deeply sampled blood TCRbeta repertoires that made up the dataset. A freely available public database, intended as a resource for researchers studying the immune response to SARS-CoV-2, is where the repertoires were released. The sample metadata nearly always contained a de-identified subject ID, COVID-19 status, age in years and sex. Where available, HLA class I and class II types were taken from metadata supplied by the sample provider and were not determined by assay-based typing. The material from the prospective study consisted of cDNA or gDNA derived from T cells, B-cell-depleted T cells, or PBMCs. Samples came from the ongoing ImmuneRACE study (first 160 participants) plus 1,254 subjects from 6 global collaborators.

One collaborating source in Seattle enrolled patients during active infection and followed them longitudinally through the course of disease. The collaborating institutions used their own protocols to collect whole blood in K2EDTA tubes. For TCRbeta analysis, collaborator samples were shipped as frozen whole blood, as isolated PBMCs, or as DNA extracted from either sample type. Based on the germline V gene, the CDR1 and CDR2 sequences are SGHTA and FQGNSA. From the cysteine up to the phenylalanine, the CDR3 has a length of 17 residues. The DNA shown is the 51-base CDR3, in frame from base 1. V is pared back by 1 base and J by 5 bases, with 17 bases lying between the germline termini. What the work shows at the level of the full study, not this receptor alone: How much clinical and demographic metadata was included differed by source and by participant, and the metadata was provided uncurated.

For this clone: The antigen it recognizes is unknown. Base qualities were left out, and no much larger clone turns up one base away.

The immunoSEQ Assay, a bias-controlled multiplex PCR, was used to amplify TCRbeta CDR3 regions from genomic DNA. Processing in the source paper ran as follows. Nucleated cell counts per sample were estimated from amplification of reference gene primers within the assay. To quantify the absolute abundance of each unique TCRbeta CDR3 rearrangement, sequence reads were collapsed and filtered. For each sample, productive Simpson clonality was calculated as the square root of Simpson's diversity index over productive rearrangements. TCRdb provides this immuneACCESS table in a form limited to in-frame rearrangements. Some clones are lacking; in checked studies, under half of them reflect an unresolved V gene, and why the rest are absent is not known. That table furnishes V, J and clone size, whereas the DNA furnished D and trimming. The sample table lists hundreds of thousands of clones, approximately 87% of them with a count of one. The biggest ten clones account for about 6% of the sample.

The receptor comes from a woman aged 50 to 65 with COVID-19, enrolled during active disease. The material sequenced was peripheral blood. The rearrangement combines TRBV7-2 with TRBJ2-2; D gene: possibly TRBD2, on 6 matching bases. The CDR3 region: CASSLGRPRAGTGELFF. The nucleotide sequence is given as TGTGCCAGCAGCTTAGGGCGGCCCCGGGCGGGGACCGGGGAGCTGTTTTTT.